The 5 T cell receptor beta chains reported below all come from one sample, sequenced in a study of a mutant IDH1 vaccine in newly diagnosed glioma. These TCRs' antigens remain unknown. Only in-frame clones appear in the TCRdb table, and some are missing; sequencing was by immunoSEQ multiplex PCR. The sample includes tens of thousands of clones, 88% of them seen just once. Time point noted: week 35, safety follow-up. In every dose of vaccine, 300 ug of mutant IDH1 20-mer peptide was given alongside topical imiquimod. The source material was PBMCs, sampled from a glioma patient whose treatment included an IDH1 peptide vaccine. These receptors came from a woman aged 40 to 55 with glioma.

This chain links TRBV6-6 with TRBJ2-7; TRBD2 agrees at 11 bases. CDR3 length: 14 amino acids. Germline trimming cut 8 bases from V and 4 bases from J; bases unmatched to any gene: 7. Germline V gene data show CDR1 as MNHNY and CDR2 as SVGAGI (reference sequence). The CDR3 sequence: CASASSGRLYEQYF. Here the CDR3 DNA reads TGTGCCAGCGCGTCTAGCGGGAGGTTATACGAGCAGTACTTC.

The gene calls are TRBV14 and TRBJ2-2; a possible D gene is TRBD1 (6 bases). CDR1 is SGHDN and CDR2 is FVKESK in the germline V gene. The CDR3 is 17 residues long. The V end was cut by 3 bases, the J end by 0 bases, with 14 bases between. CDR3 sequence reads: CASSHNWAGANTGELFF. In DNA, the CDR3 is TGTGCCAGCAGCCACAACTGGGCAGGGGCGAACACCGGGGAGCTGTTTTTT.

The V gene is TRBV2, the J gene TRBJ1-1; the D gene is possibly TRBD1 (6 bases). This CDR3 contains 13 residues. Trimming cost V 8 bases and J 4 bases, with 14 bases left between them. Germline values: CDR1 SNHLY, CDR2 FYNNEI. CDR3 in amino acids: CASVGGRGTEAFF. The CDR3 nucleotides are TGTGCCAGCGTGGGGGGCAGGGGCACTGAAGCTTTCTTT.

The chain recombines TRBV2 with TRBJ1-1, with D perhaps TRBD1 (6 bases). Germline CDR1 and CDR2: SNHLY and FYNNEI. V was clipped by 3 bases and J by 1 base, with 15 bases between them. The CDR3 covers 16 residues. In DNA, the CDR3 is TGTGCCAGCAGTGAGCATGGGGGCACTTGGAACACTGAAGCTTTCTTT. This encodes CASSEHGGTWNTEAFF.

The chain joins TRBV19 to TRBJ2-1, with 12 positions matching TRBD2. Germline-derived CDR1 and CDR2 are LNHDA and SQIVND (reference sequence). V lost 9 bases to trimming and J lost 4 bases; unmatched junction nucleotides: 1. This CDR3 contains 13 residues. CDR3 sequence reads: CASGLAGYNEQFF. The CDR3, as DNA: TGTGCCAGCGGACTAGCGGGGTACAATGAGCAGTTCTTC.